These 27 T cell receptor beta chains came from one sample sequenced in a study of blood T cell repertoires in COVID-19. Assay used: immunoSEQ multiplex PCR; TCRdb lists only in-frame clones, some missing. The sample comprises around 200,000 clones, 85% to 90% of which are singletons, and 2.7% rests with the top ten. What was sequenced was peripheral blood. The receptors shown here come from a man in his forties with active or convalescent COVID-19.

V usage is TRBV2 and J usage is TRBJ2-2, with TRBD1 matching 8 bases. CDR1 is SNHLY and CDR2 is FYNNEI in the germline V gene. CDR3 length: 15 residues. With V trimmed by 7 bases and J by 6 bases, 10 bases remained unmatched. In DNA form, the CDR3 reads TGTGCCAGCACCCGGGACAGGTCGAATGCCGGGGAGCTGTTTTTT. The encoded protein is CASTRDRSNAGELFF.

The chain is built from TRBV28 and TRBJ2-1; a weak D match, TRBD2 (5 bases). This CDR3 spans 14 amino acids. The germline gives CDR1 MDHEN, CDR2 SYDVKM. The V end was cut by 1 base, the J end by 9 bases, with 13 bases between. CDR3 residues: CASSLSIPRGEQFF. CDR3 DNA: TGTGCCAGCAGTTTATCAATCCCCCGGGGTGAGCAGTTCTTC.

This rearrangement joins TRBV4-1 to TRBJ2-5; TRBD2 aligns across 11 bases. V lost 1 base, J lost 4 bases, and 8 bases stayed unmatched. The CDR3 is 17 residues long. CDR1 and CDR2 (germline): MGHRA, YSYEKL. Here the CDR3 DNA reads TGCGCCAGCAGCCAAGGGCTTAGCGGGGGGGCAGGAGAGACCCAGTACTTC. This translates into CASSQGLSGGAGETQYF.

The chain combines TRBV28 with TRBJ1-1; D is uncertain. From germline, CDR1 is MDHEN and CDR2 SYDVKM. The ends were cut back, 4 bases at V and 0 bases at J, with 9 bases in the middle. The CDR3 contains 14 residues. The CDR3 region is CASSSAGMNTEAFF. The DNA for the CDR3 is TGTGCCAGCAGTTCCGCCGGGATGAACACTGAAGCTTTCTTT.

The rearrangement uses TRBV7-3 and TRBJ2-1, with D possibly being TRBD2 (5 bases). The CDR3 runs to 13 residues. Looked up from germline, CDR1 is SGHTA and CDR2 is FQGTGA. V was shortened by 1 base and J by 7 bases, with 8 bases between the two germline ends. In nucleotides, the CDR3 is TGTGCCAGCAGCTTAAGCAGGAGGAATGAGCAGTTCTTC. It is translated as CASSLSRRNEQFF.

The V and J genes are TRBV6-5 and TRBJ1-1; unclear D gene. The V gene's germline CDR1 is MNHEY and CDR2 SVGAGI. Trimming took 5 bases from V and 1 from J, leaving 14 bases between them. CDR3 length equals 15 residues. CDR3 nucleotide sequence: TGTGCCAGCAGTCCTCCCCTAGCCCGGAACACTGAAGCTTTCTTT. Protein: CASSPPLARNTEAFF.

The V and J genes are TRBV28 and TRBJ1-2; TRBD1 matches 7 bases. The germline V gene has CDR1 MDHEN and CDR2 SYDVKM. The CDR3 contains 12 residues. V lost 10 bases to trimming and J lost 4 bases; unmatched junction nucleotides: 6. DNA for the CDR3: TGTGCCATCCACGGGACAGCCTATGGCTACACCTTC. Amino acid sequence: CAIHGTAYGYTF.

The chain couples TRBV27 to TRBJ2-5, with D hard to call. V lost 5 bases to trimming and J lost 2 bases, with 9 bases between them. This CDR3 has 13 residues. Germline assignment: CDR1 MNHEY and CDR2 SMNVEV (reference sequence). CDR3 DNA: TGTGCCAGCAGTGCTCAGATACAAGAGACCCAGTACTTC. Its translation: CASSAQIQETQYF.

This clone came up once. The CDR3 DNA sequence: TGTGCCTGGTCTCTGGGCCACAATCAGCCCCAGCATTTT. As protein: CAWSLGHNQPQHF. The chain joins TRBV30 to TRBJ1-5; D gene ambiguous. V shed 5 bases and J shed 3 bases, with 11 bases lying between them. This CDR3 comprises 13 residues. CDR1 and CDR2 (germline): GTSNPN, SVGIG (reference sequence).

The genes are TRBV7-3 and TRBJ2-3; 13 bases agree with TRBD2. The germline gives CDR1 SGHTA, CDR2 FQGTGA. V gave up 5 bases and J gave up 6 bases; unmatched junction bases: 5. The CDR3 covers 15 residues. The CDR3 coding sequence is TGTGCCAGCAGCCGGACTAGCGGGGGAGGGGATACGCAGTATTTT. Its protein is CASSRTSGGGDTQYF.

The chain recombines TRBV28 with TRBJ2-7; weak D call: TRBD1 (6 bases). The ends were cut back, 9 bases at V and 5 bases at J, with 17 bases in the middle. Germline-derived CDR1 and CDR2 are MDHEN and SYDVKM. The CDR3 extends over 13 amino acids. CDR3 in DNA: TGTGCCAGTTCGCGGCAGGGGATAAACGAGCAGTACTTC. Its translation is CASSRQGINEQYF.

This chain links TRBV25-1 with TRBJ2-7; 7 nucleotides agree with TRBD2. Trimming cost V 6 bases and J 2 bases; bases outside gene matches: 1. CDR1 and CDR2 (germline): MGHDK, SYGVNS. This CDR3 has 12 amino acids. CDR3 residues: CASRGGTYEQYF. The CDR3 DNA follows: TGTGCCAGCAGGGGGGGGACCTACGAGCAGTACTTC.

This clone has more than one count but fewer than ten. The V call is TRBV4-3, the J call TRBJ1-1; tentative D call: TRBD1 (5 bases). Trimming removed 0 bases at V and 0 bases at J, with 11 bases between. The CDR3 totals 16 residues. Germline assignment: CDR1 LGHNA and CDR2 YSLEER. The CDR3 here is CASSQDLAGLNTEAFF. In nucleotides, the CDR3 is TGCGCCAGCAGCCAAGATCTGGCAGGGTTGAACACTGAAGCTTTCTTT.

The chain's CDR3 is CASSLGGQGFGTQYF. The CDR3 DNA sequence: TGCGCCAGCAGCTTGGGGGGACAGGGGTTCGGTACGCAGTATTTT. V usage is TRBV5-1 and J usage is TRBJ2-3; 10 bases are shared with TRBD1. CDR3 length: 15 amino acids. CDR1 and CDR2 from the germline V gene are SGHRS and YFSETQ. With 0 bases clipped from V and 8 bases from J, the junction kept 6 bases outside the gene matches.

This clone was detected only once. The V call is TRBV5-1, the J call TRBJ1-1, with D perhaps matching TRBD1 (6 bases). The V gene's germline CDR1 is SGHRS and CDR2 YFSETQ. This CDR3 contains 11 residues. V shed 4 bases and J shed 14 bases, with 15 bases lying between them. CDR3 sequence reads: CASSDVGAPFF. The CDR3 coding sequence is TGCGCCAGCAGCGATGTGGGGGCCCCCTTCTTT.

J is TRBJ2-7 and V is TRBV5-6; 8 nucleotides line up with TRBD1. Per germline, CDR1 SGHDT and CDR2 YYEEEE. The CDR3 extends over 14 amino acids. Trimming at V came to 3 bases and at J to 0 bases, leaving 2 bases not matched to a gene. CDR3 sequence (DNA): TGTGCCAGCAGCTGGGACAGGAGCTCCTACGAGCAGTACTTC. This codes for CASSWDRSSYEQYF.

This clone was found once. The rearrangement uses TRBV20-1 and TRBJ2-7, with 11 nucleotides matching TRBD1. Looked up from germline, CDR1 is DFQATT and CDR2 is SNEGSKA (reference sequence). With 3 bases clipped from V and 3 bases from J, the junction kept 4 bases outside the gene matches. This CDR3 comprises 14 residues. CDR3 residues: CSASGQGAVYEQYF. In nucleotides, the CDR3 is TGCAGTGCTAGTGGACAGGGGGCGGTCTACGAGCAGTACTTC.

This chain links TRBV27 with TRBJ1-1; 9 bases are shared with TRBD1. V trimming: 3 bases; J trimming: 3 bases; junction bases outside the gene matches: 2. This CDR3 region has 14 residues. Germline loops: CDR1 MNHEY, CDR2 SMNVEV (reference sequence). The CDR3 is CASSFGQGYTEAFF. The CDR3 DNA reads as TGTGCCAGCAGTTTCGGACAGGGGTACACTGAAGCTTTCTTT.

V and J are TRBV11-2 and TRBJ2-7; a weak D match, TRBD1 (6 bases). CDR1 is SGHAT and CDR2 is FQNNGV in the germline V gene. V was shortened by 3 bases and J by 1 base, with 7 bases between the two germline ends. This CDR3 region has 13 residues. The CDR3 sequence is CASSFQGSYEQYF. In DNA, the CDR3 is TGTGCCAGCAGCTTCCAGGGGTCCTACGAGCAGTACTTC.

This rearrangement joins TRBV13 to TRBJ1-6; 9 nucleotides agree with TRBD1. The V and J ends lost 5 bases and 9 bases, in that order; junction bases with no gene match: 20. The CDR3 contains 19 residues. Germline-derived CDR1 and CDR2 are PRHDT and FYEKMQ (reference sequence). The CDR3 sequence is CASSVGQTGTGRFSSPLHF. The CDR3 nucleotides are TGTGCCAGCAGCGTCGGACAGACCGGGACAGGGAGGTTTAGTTCACCCCTCCACTTT.

V usage is TRBV19 and J usage is TRBJ1-2, with 9 nucleotides matching TRBD1. Germline values: CDR1 LNHDA, CDR2 SQIVND (reference sequence). The CDR3 extends over 15 amino acids. With 8 bases clipped from V and 0 bases from J, the junction kept 7 bases outside the gene matches. The CDR3 is CASLPGQGSNYGYTF. CDR3 in DNA: TGTGCCAGTCTTCCGGGACAGGGTTCTAACTATGGCTACACCTTC.

This clone has just one count. The chain joins TRBV19 to TRBJ2-5; the match to TRBD2 covers 9 bases. The CDR3 is 17 residues long. Germline lookup yields CDR1 LNHDA and CDR2 SQIVND (reference sequence). Trimming cost V 3 bases and J 4 bases; bases outside gene matches: 12. The CDR3 loop reads CASSISTGGGAGETQYF. Written as DNA, the CDR3 is TGTGCCAGTAGTATTTCCACCGGCGGGGGGGCGGGAGAGACCCAGTACTTC.

This clone has a count of ten or more. The V call is TRBV20-1, the J call TRBJ1-1; the match to TRBD1 covers 7 bases. J gave up 8 bases and V 6 bases, and 6 bases lay outside the gene matches. The CDR3 length is 11 residues. In germline, CDR1 is DFQATT, CDR2 SNEGSKA (reference sequence). The DNA for the CDR3 is TGCAGTGCGGCGCCGGGACAGGAAGCTTTCTTT. Its translation is CSAAPGQEAFF.

This clone was seen a few times. This chain connects TRBV28 to TRBJ1-5, with a weak D call TRBD1 (6 bases). The CDR3 spans 14 residues. In germline, CDR1 is MDHEN, CDR2 SYDVKM. V lost 3 bases and J 7 bases, leaving 13 bases between the germline ends. The CDR3 DNA follows: TGTGCCAGCAGTTTTAGGCCAGGGGAACAGCCCCAGCATTTT. It yields the protein CASSFRPGEQPQHF. Complete variable domain (other parts from reference TRBV28 and TRBJ1-5): DVKVTQSSRYLVKRTGEKVFLECVQDMDHENMFWYRQDPGLGLRLIYFSYDVKMKEKGDIPEGYSVSREKKERFSLILESASTNQTSMYLCASSFRPGEQPQHFGDGTRLSIL.

The chain is built from TRBV10-3 and TRBJ1-2; TRBD1 aligns across 7 bases. Germline V gene lookup returns CDR1 ENHRY and CDR2 SYGVKD. Trimming took 6 bases from V and 6 from J; bases not matched to a gene: 10. This CDR3 has 14 residues. For the CDR3, the DNA is TGTGCCATCAGATTTGACAGGGAAAAGAATGGCTACACCTTC. Its translation: CAIRFDREKNGYTF.

This clone appeared a few times. This chain joins TRBV12-3 or TRBV12-4 and TRBJ1-5; no definite D call. This CDR3 is built from 12 residues. V was clipped by 6 bases and J by 2 bases, with 5 bases between them. The CDR3 DNA is TGTGCCAGCAGGGCCGGCAATCAGCCCCAGCATTTT. This codes for CASRAGNQPQHF.

The rearrangement joins TRBV19 to TRBJ2-1; D is uncertain. With 1 base removed from V and 0 bases from J, the gap between germline ends came to 7 bases. This CDR3 region has 15 residues. Germline CDR1 and CDR2: LNHDA and SQIVND (reference sequence). CDR3 in amino acids: CASSIAGSSYNEQFF. The CDR3 coding sequence is TGTGCCAGTAGTATAGCGGGTAGCTCCTACAATGAGCAGTTCTTC. The full variable domain, completed using reference TRBV19 and TRBJ2-1, is DGGITQSPKYLFRKEGQNVTLSCEQNLNHDAMYWYRQDPGQGLRLIYYSQIVNDFQKGDIAEGYSVSREKKESFPLTVTSAQKNPTAFYLCASSIAGSSYNEQFFGPGTRLTVL.